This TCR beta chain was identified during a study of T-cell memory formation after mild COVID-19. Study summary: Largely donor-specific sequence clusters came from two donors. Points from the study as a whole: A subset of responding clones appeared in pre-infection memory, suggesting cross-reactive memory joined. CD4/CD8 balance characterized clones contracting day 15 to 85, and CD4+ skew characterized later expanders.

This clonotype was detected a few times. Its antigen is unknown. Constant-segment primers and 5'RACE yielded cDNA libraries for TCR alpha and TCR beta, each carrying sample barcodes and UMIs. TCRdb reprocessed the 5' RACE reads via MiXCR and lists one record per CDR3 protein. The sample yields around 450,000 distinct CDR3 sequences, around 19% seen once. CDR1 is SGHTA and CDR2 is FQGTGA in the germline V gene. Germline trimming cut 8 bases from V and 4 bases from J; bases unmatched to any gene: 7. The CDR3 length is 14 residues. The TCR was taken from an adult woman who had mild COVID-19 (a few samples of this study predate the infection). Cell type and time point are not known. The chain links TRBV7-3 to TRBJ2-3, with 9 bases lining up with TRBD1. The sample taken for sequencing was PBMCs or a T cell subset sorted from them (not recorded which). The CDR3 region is CASSLQGAADTQYF. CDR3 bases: TGTGCCAGCTCACTACAGGGGGCTGCAGATACGCAGTATTTT.